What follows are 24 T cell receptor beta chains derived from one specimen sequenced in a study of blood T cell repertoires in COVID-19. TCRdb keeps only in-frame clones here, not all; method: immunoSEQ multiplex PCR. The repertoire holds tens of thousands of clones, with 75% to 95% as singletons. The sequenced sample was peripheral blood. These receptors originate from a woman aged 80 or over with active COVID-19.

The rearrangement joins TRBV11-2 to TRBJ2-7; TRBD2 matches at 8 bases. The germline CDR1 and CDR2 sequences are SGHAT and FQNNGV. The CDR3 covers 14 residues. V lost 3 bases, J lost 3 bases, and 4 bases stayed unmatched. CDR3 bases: TGTGCCAGCAGCTTCAATAGCGGGGACTACGAGCAGTACTTC. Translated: CASSFNSGDYEQYF.

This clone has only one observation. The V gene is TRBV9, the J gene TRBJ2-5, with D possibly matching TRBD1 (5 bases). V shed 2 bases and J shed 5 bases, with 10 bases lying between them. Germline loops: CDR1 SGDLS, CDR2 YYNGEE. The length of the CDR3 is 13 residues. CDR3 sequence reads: CASSVQGRETQYF. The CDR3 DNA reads TGTGCCAGCAGCGTCCAGGGAAGGGAGACCCAGTACTTC.

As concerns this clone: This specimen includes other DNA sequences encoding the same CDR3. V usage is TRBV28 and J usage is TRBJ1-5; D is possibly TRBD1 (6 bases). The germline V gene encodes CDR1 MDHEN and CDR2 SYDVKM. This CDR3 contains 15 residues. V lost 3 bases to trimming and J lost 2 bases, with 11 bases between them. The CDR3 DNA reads TGTGCCAGCAGTTTGGGGGCAGGGGGCAATCAGCCCCAGCATTTT. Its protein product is CASSLGAGGNQPQHF.

The DNA for the CDR3 is TGTGCCAGCAGCTTAGCGGATGGGGGGTCCCCTGAAGCTTTCTTT. Its protein is CASSLADGGSPEAFF. The chain recombines TRBV7-8 with TRBJ1-1; D perhaps matches TRBD1 (5 bases). This CDR3 has 15 residues. The ends were cut back, 0 bases at V and 6 bases at J, with 14 bases in the middle. Looked up from germline, CDR1 is SGHVS and CDR2 is FQNEAQ.

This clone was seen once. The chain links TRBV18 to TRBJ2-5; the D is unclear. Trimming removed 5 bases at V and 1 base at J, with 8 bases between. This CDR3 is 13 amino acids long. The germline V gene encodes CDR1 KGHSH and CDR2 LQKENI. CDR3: CASSKGGQETQYF. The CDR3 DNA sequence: TGTGCCAGCTCAAAAGGCGGCCAAGAGACCCAGTACTTC.

CDR3 nucleotides: TGTGCCAGCAGCGTAGTTCCAGGGATGGAAGGAAACACCATATATTTT. This encodes CASSVVPGMEGNTIYF. The chain couples TRBV9 to TRBJ1-3; D possibly corresponds to TRBD1 (5 bases). This CDR3 spans 16 amino acids. Trimming removed 0 bases from V and 4 bases from J, with 14 bases in between. Germline V gives CDR1 SGDLS, CDR2 YYNGEE.

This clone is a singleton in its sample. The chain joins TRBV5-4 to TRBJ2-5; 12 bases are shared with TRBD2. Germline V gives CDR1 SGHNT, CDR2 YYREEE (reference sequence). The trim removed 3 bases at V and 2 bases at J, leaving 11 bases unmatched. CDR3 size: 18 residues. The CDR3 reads CASSSPGGLAGLQETQYF. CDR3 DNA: TGTGCCAGCAGCTCCCCCGGGGGACTAGCGGGCCTACAAGAGACCCAGTACTTC.

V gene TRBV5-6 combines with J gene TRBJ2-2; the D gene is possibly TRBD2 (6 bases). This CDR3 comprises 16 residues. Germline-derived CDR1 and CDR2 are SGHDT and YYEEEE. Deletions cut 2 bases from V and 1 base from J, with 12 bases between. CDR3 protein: CASSFPPGGNTGELFF. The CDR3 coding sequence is TGTGCCAGCAGCTTTCCGCCCGGGGGGAACACCGGGGAGCTGTTTTTT.

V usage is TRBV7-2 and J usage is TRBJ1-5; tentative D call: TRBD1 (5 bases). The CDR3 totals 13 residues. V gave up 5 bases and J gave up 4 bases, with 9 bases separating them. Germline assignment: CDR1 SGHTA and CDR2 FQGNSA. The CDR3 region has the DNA TGTGCCAGCAGCGATTCAGGGAATCAGCCCCAGCATTTT. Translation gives CASSDSGNQPQHF.

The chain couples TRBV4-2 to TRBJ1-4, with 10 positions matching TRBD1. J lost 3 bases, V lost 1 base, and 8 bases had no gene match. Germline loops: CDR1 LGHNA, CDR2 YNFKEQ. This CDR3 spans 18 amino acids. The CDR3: CASSQGTGGRGANEKLFF. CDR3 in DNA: TGTGCCAGCAGCCAAGGGACAGGGGGAAGGGGTGCTAATGAAAAACTGTTTTTT.

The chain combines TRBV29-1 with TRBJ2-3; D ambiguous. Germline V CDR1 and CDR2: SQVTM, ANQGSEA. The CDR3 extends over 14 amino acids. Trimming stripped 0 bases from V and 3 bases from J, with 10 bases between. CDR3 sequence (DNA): TGCAGCGTTGAAGATCTCAGCGCAACAGATACGCAGTATTTT. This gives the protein CSVEDLSATDTQYF.

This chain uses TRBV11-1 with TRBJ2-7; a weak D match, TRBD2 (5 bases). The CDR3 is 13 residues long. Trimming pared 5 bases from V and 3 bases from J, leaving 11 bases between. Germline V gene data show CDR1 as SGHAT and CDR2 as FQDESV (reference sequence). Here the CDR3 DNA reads TGTGCCAGCAGCCAGGACGGGAACTACGAGCAGTACTTC. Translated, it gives CASSQDGNYEQYF.

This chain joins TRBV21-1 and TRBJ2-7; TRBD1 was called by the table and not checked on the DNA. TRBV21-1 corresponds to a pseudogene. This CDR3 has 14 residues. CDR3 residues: CASSRDRGSYEQYV. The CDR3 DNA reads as TGTGCCAGCAGCCGGGACAGGGGATCCTACGAGCAGTACGTC.

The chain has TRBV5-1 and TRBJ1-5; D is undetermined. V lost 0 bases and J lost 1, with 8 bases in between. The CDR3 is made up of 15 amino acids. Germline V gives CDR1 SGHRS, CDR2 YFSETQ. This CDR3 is CASSLAGMSNQPQHF. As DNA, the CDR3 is TGCGCCAGCAGCTTGGCCGGGATGAGCAATCAGCCCCAGCATTTT.

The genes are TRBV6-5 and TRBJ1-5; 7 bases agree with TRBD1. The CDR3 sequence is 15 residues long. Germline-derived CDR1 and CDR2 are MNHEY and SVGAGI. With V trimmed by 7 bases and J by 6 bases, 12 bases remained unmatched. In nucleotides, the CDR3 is TGTGCCAGCAAAACCGGGACAGAAGATGGTCAGCCCCAGCATTTT. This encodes CASKTGTEDGQPQHF.

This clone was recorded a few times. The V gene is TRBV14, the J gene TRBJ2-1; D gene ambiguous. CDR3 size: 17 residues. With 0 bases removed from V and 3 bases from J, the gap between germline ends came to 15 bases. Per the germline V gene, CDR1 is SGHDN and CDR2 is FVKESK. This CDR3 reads CASSQEGTVLGYNEQFF. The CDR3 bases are TGTGCCAGCAGCCAAGAAGGAACGGTCCTAGGCTACAATGAGCAGTTCTTC. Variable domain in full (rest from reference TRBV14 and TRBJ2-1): EAGVTQFPSHSVIEKGQTVTLRCDPISGHDNLYWYRRVMGKEIKFLLHFVKESKQDESGMPNNRFLAERTGGTYSTLKVQPAELEDSGVYFCASSQEGTVLGYNEQFFGPGTRLTVL.

The CDR3 protein is CASSQEPRTSGRALEYTQYF. CDR3 sequence (DNA): TGTGCCAGCAGCCAAGAGCCCCGGACTAGCGGGAGGGCCCTAGAATATACGCAGTATTTT. The chain recombines TRBV4-2 with TRBJ2-3; 15 bases are a match to TRBD2. With 0 bases clipped from V and 7 bases from J, the junction kept 14 bases outside the gene matches. CDR3 length: 20 amino acids. Germline loops: CDR1 LGHNA, CDR2 YNFKEQ.

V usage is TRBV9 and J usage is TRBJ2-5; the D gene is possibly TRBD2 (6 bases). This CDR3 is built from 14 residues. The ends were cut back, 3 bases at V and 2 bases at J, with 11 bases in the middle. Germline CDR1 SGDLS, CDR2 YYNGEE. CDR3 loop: CASSAFGGQETQYF. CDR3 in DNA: TGTGCCAGCAGCGCTTTTGGGGGGCAAGAGACCCAGTACTTC.

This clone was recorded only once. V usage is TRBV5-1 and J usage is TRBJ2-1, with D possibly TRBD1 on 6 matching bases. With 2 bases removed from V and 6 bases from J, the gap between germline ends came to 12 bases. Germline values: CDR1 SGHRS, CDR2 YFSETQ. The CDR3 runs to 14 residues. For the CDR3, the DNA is TGCGCCAGCAGCTTAGGACAGATTTCCAATGAGCAGTTCTTC. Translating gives CASSLGQISNEQFF.

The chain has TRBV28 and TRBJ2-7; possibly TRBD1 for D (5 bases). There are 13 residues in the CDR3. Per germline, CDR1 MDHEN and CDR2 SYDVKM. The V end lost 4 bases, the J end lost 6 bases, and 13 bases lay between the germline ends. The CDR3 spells CASSSSRVSEQYV. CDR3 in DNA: TGTGCCAGCAGTTCCTCCAGGGTGAGCGAGCAGTACGTC.

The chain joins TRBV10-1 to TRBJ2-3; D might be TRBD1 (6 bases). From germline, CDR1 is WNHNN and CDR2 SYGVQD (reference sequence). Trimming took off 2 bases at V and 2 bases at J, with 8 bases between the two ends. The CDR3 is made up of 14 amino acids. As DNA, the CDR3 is TGCGCCAGCAGTGAGGGGGGCGTCACAGATACGCAGTATTTT. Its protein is CASSEGGVTDTQYF.

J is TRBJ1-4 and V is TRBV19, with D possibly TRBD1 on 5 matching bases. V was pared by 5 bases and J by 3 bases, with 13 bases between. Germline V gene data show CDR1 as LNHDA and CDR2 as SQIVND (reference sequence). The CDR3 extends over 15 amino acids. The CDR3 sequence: CASSPRTLANEKLFF. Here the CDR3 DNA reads TGTGCCAGTAGTCCCCGGACATTGGCTAATGAAAAACTGTTTTTT. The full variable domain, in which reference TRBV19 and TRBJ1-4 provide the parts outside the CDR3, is DGGITQSPKYLFRKEGQNVTLSCEQNLNHDAMYWYRQDPGQGLRLIYYSQIVNDFQKGDIAEGYSVSREKKESFPLTVTSAQKNPTAFYLCASSPRTLANEKLFFGSGTQLSVL.

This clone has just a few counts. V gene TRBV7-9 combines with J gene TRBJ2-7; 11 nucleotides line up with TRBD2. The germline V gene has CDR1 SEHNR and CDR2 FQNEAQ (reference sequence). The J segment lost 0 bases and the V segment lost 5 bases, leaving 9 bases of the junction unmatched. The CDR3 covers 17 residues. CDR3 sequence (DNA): TGTGCCAGCAGCCCTGGGTTGGGACTAGCGGCCTCCTACGAGCAGTACTTC. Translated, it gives CASSPGLGLAASYEQYF.

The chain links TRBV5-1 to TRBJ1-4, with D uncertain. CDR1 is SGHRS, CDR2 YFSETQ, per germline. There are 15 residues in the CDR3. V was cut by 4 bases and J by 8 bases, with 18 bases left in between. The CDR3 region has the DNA TGCGCCAGCAGCCCCGCCCGCGACGGCGGGGAAAAACTGTTTTTT. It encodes CASSPARDGGEKLFF.